This TCR beta chain was sequenced in a study of lymphopenia after photon versus proton radiotherapy. The protocol was immunoSEQ multiplex PCR, while the TCRdb copy is restricted to in-frame clones and leaves out a portion. This table holds 35,000 to 45,000 clones, more than 70% found once. Of note for this clone: What it binds is not known.

Trimming left V 5 bases short and J 7 bases short, with 9 bases between. This CDR3 region has 13 residues. From germline, CDR1 is MNHNY and CDR2 SVGAGI (reference sequence). Study results and caveats: A bigger post-nadir fall in TCR diversity correlated inversely with survival time in deceased patients. Post-nadir diversity loss with photons came from oligoclonal expansion, particularly CD8+ Temra cells. Photon-treated patients lost naive T cells and TCR diversity; proton-treated stayed stable.

J is TRBJ1-6 and V is TRBV6-6; the D is unclear. Sequences were derived from peripheral blood, sampled from a patient treated with photon-based radiotherapy. This TCR was sampled from a man aged 45 to 65 with gastric cancer. The CDR3 region has the DNA TGTGCCAGCAGTGCCCTCTTCAATTCACCCCTCCACTTT. Its protein is CASSALFNSPLHF.